Listed here are 26 T cell receptor beta chains from one sample, sequenced in a study of molecular identifiers for immune sequencing clone quantification. TCRdb used MiXCR to reprocess the PCR reads, holding one entry per CDR3 protein. In the table there are over 50,000 distinct CDR3 sequences, roughly a third of which are singletons. Sequences were obtained from naive CD8+ T cells from blood, with Jurkat cell RNA spiked in. As to subset: FACS-sorted CD8+CD4-CCR7+CD45RA+ naive T cells. These receptors were taken from a human donor in good health. Some libraries in this study had Jurkat cell RNA spiked in.

With respect to this clonotype: Sequence at one end of the junction differs from germline and may be a read error. The chain recombines TRBV6-5 with TRBJ2-6; D might be TRBD1 or TRBD2, each matching 6 bases. CDR3 size: 17 residues. CDR1 MNHEY and CDR2 SVGAGI come from the germline V gene. The CDR3 reads CASTLTGGNSGANALTF. In nucleotides, the CDR3 is TGTGCCAGCACCCTGACAGGAGGGAACTCTGGGGCCAACGCCCTGACTTTC.

This clonotype was seen more than once but under ten times. The chain uses TRBV5-5 and TRBJ2-2; no clear D. Trimming removed 2 bases from V and 6 bases from J, with 17 bases in between. CDR1 is SGHKS, CDR2 YYEKEE, per germline (reference sequence). The CDR3 is 16 amino acids. The CDR3 loop is CASSFSIRVLAGELFF. CDR3 bases: TGTGCCAGCAGCTTTTCTATTAGGGTCCTGGCCGGGGAGCTGTTTTTT.

Remarks on this clonotype: With a much larger clone just one base away, this may be a read error. In this CDR3 the conserved last residue, phenylalanine or tryptophan, is missing, so a read error is likely. The J gene is TRBJ1-5, the V gene TRBV12-3 or TRBV12-4; D remains unclear. The CDR3 runs to 13 residues. The V gene lost 6 bases and the J gene lost 3 bases, with 9 bases spanning the gap. In DNA form, the CDR3 reads TGTGCCAGCAGCAAACTCCACAATCAGCCCCAGCATTAT. Its translation is CASSKLHNQPQHY.

The V gene is TRBV24-1, the J gene TRBJ2-1, with a tentative D call TRBD1 (7 bases). V was trimmed by 3 bases and J by 5 bases, leaving 16 bases between them. Germline V gives CDR1 KGHDR, CDR2 SFDVKD. There are 16 residues in the CDR3. CDR3 bases: TGTGCCACCAGTGATGGCGGAGGGACAGCCCACAATGAGCAGTTCTTC. Its protein product is CATSDGGGTAHNEQFF.

V and J are TRBV18 and TRBJ1-5; unclear D gene. CDR1 is KGHSH, CDR2 LQKENI, per germline. The V and J ends lost 3 bases and 3 bases respectively, with 12 bases between them. The CDR3 contains 15 residues. CDR3 bases: TGTGCCAGCTCACCCCGAGCGCAGATCAATCAGCCCCAGCATTTT. Encoded protein: CASSPRAQINQPQHF.

This clonotype is medium-sized within its sample. The chain uses TRBV28 and TRBJ2-7; D is possibly TRBD1 or TRBD2 (5 bases each). CDR1 and CDR2 (germline): MDHEN, SYDVKM. The CDR3 consists of 13 residues. The ends were cut back, 3 bases at V and 5 bases at J, with 11 bases in the middle. CDR3 nucleotide sequence: TGTGCCAGCAGTTTCCGCTTGGGGGACGAGCAGTACTTC. It specifies CASSFRLGDEQYF.

The genes are TRBV10-3 and TRBJ1-2; TRBD1 aligns across 7 bases. The CDR3 has 15 residues. The germline CDR1 and CDR2 sequences are ENHRY and SYGVKD. V shed 4 bases, J shed 1 base, and the junction held 6 bases outside the gene matches. As DNA, the CDR3 is TGTGCCATCAGTGCGGGACAGCACCTTAACTATGGCTACACCTTC. Amino acid sequence: CAISAGQHLNYGYTF.

Note on this clonotype: A read error may produce the germline difference seen at one junction end. This rearrangement joins TRBV3-1 to TRBJ2-5; D is possibly TRBD1 (6 bases). CDR1 is LGHDT, CDR2 YNNKEL, per germline (reference sequence). The CDR3 totals 15 residues. For the CDR3, the DNA is TGTGCCAGCAGCCAAGAACAGGGCTTCCAAGTGACCCAGTACTTC. It encodes CASSQEQGFQVTQYF.

This clonotype was seen repeatedly, ten times or more. V and J are TRBV7-9 and TRBJ1-1; D unresolved. This CDR3 is built from 14 residues. V lost 1 base to trimming and J lost 0 bases, with 6 bases between them. CDR1 is SEHNR, CDR2 FQNEAQ, per germline (reference sequence). The DNA for the CDR3 is TGTGCCAGCAGCTTAGAAGGCTTGAACACTGAAGCTTTCTTT. Encoded protein: CASSLEGLNTEAFF.

For this clonotype: The CDR3 ends on some other residue instead of the conserved phenylalanine or tryptophan, so this is likely a read error. The chain is built from TRBV9 and TRBJ2-7; 12 nucleotides match TRBD2. This CDR3 has 14 residues. V shed 4 bases and J 4 bases; nucleotides not matched to a gene: 3. Per germline, CDR1 SGDLS and CDR2 YYNGEE. This CDR3 is CASSPGLAGYEQYP. The CDR3 DNA is TGTGCCAGCAGCCCGGGACTAGCGGGTTACGAGCAGTACCCC.

The chain links TRBV2 to TRBJ2-5; no clear D. The CDR3 sequence is 11 residues long. Germline CDR1 and CDR2: SNHLY and FYNNEI. Trimming cost V 7 bases and J 3 bases, with 6 bases left between them. The CDR3 DNA follows: TGTGCCAGCACTGGGGAAGAGACCCAGTACTTC. Protein sequence: CASTGEETQYF.

V gene TRBV13 combines with J gene TRBJ2-1, with 7 nucleotides matching TRBD2. The CDR3 has 15 residues. The germline V gene has CDR1 PRHDT and CDR2 FYEKMQ (reference sequence). V shed 8 bases and J 6 bases; nucleotides not matched to a gene: 13. The CDR3 spells CASCLGGSPGNEQFF. CDR3 nucleotides: TGTGCCAGCTGTCTCGGCGGGAGTCCTGGCAATGAGCAGTTCTTC.

Details on this clonotype: Since a much larger clone is just one base distant, this may be a read error. The J gene is TRBJ2-7, the V gene TRBV29-1; D might be TRBD1 or TRBD2, each matching 5 bases. V was shortened by 7 bases and J by 9 bases, with 25 bases between the two germline ends. Looked up from germline, CDR1 is SQVTM and CDR2 is ANQGSEA. The CDR3 loop spans 14 amino acids. CDR3 loop: CSALEGQGAGAQYF. CDR3 coding DNA: TGCAGCGCCCTCGAGGGCCAGGGAGCTGGTGCGCAGTACTTC.

Notes on this clonotype: A read error is possible here, since a much larger clone lies one base away. The chain recombines TRBV7-8 with TRBJ1-1; D gene ambiguous. This CDR3 is 14 amino acids long. Per the germline V gene, CDR1 is SGHVS and CDR2 is FQNEAQ. CDR3 DNA: TGTGACAGCAACCCCACGGCAGGTGAAACTGAAGCTTTCTTT. It codes for CDSNPTAGETEAFF.

This clonotype was seen only a few times. The chain links TRBV7-9 to TRBJ1-4; D might be TRBD1 (5 bases). Germline assignment: CDR1 SEHNR and CDR2 FQNEAQ (reference sequence). The V gene lost 5 bases and the J gene lost 4 bases, with 14 bases spanning the gap. This CDR3 comprises 15 residues. The CDR3 region is CASSRPGLNNEKLFF. For the CDR3, the DNA is TGTGCCAGCAGCCGGCCGGGACTCAATAATGAAAAACTGTTTTTT.

As to this clonotype: The junction departs from germline at one end; a sequencing error may be responsible. This chain uses TRBV5-3 with TRBJ2-7, with 8 bases lining up with TRBD2. TRBV5-3 is an ORF, and what it does is uncertain. This CDR3 has 15 amino acids. CDR3 amino acids: CASSLDPAGVYEQYF. CDR3 bases: TGTGCCAGCAGCTTGGACCCAGCGGGAGTCTACGAGCAGTACTTC.

The V call is TRBV11-2, the J call TRBJ2-3; possible D gene TRBD2, 5 bases. V gave up 8 bases and J gave up 4 bases, with 16 bases separating them. CDR1 and CDR2 (germline): SGHAT, FQNNGV. The CDR3 consists of 14 residues. CDR3 sequence reads: CASAHGSSSDTQYF. The DNA of the CDR3 is TGTGCCAGCGCGCATGGGTCTAGCTCAGATACGCAGTATTTT.

J is TRBJ2-6 and V is TRBV6-9; D gene uncertain. The germline gives CDR1 MNHGY, CDR2 SVAAGI. The CDR3 sequence is 17 residues long. The V end lost 5 bases, the J end lost 2 bases, and 16 bases lay between the germline ends. CDR3 amino acids: CASSTPAKDPGANVLTF. The CDR3, as DNA: TGTGCCAGCAGTACCCCGGCGAAGGATCCTGGGGCCAACGTCCTGACTTTC.

A word on this clonotype: A single base separates this from a much larger clone, so it may be a read error. The V and J genes are TRBV11-2 and TRBJ2-7, with 8 bases identical to TRBD2. Looked up from germline, CDR1 is SGHAT and CDR2 is FQNNGV. There are 14 residues in the CDR3. The V gene end was trimmed by 5 bases and the J gene end by 5 bases; junction bases not matched to a gene: 8. The CDR3 nucleotides are TGTGCCAGCAGCCCCTCTAGCGGGCACAACGAGCAGTACTTC. This sequence encodes CASSPSSGHNEQYF.

This clonotype was counted many times. Its ends do not fully match the called genes, so a read error is possible. The chain uses TRBV20-1 and TRBJ2-7, with D possibly being TRBD2 (6 bases). CDR3 size: 11 residues. Germline assignment: CDR1 DFQATT and CDR2 SNEGSKA (reference sequence). CDR3 sequence reads: CSAREYRDSSF. CDR3 nucleotides: TGCAGTGCTAGAGAGTACCGGGACTCCAGCTTC.

The rearrangement uses TRBV15 and TRBJ2-3; tentatively, D is TRBD1 or TRBD2 (6 bases each). The CDR3 contains 17 residues. Germline V CDR1 and CDR2: LNHNV, YYDKDF (reference sequence). V was shortened by 1 base and J by 6 bases, with 20 bases between the two germline ends. The CDR3 loop reads CATSRGGGTPGCDTQYF. CDR3 sequence (DNA): TGTGCCACCAGCAGAGGAGGGGGGACTCCTGGCTGTGATACGCAGTATTTT. The full variable domain, rest sourced from reference TRBV15 and TRBJ2-3, is DAMVIQNPRYQVTQFGKPVTLSCSQTLNHNVMYWYQQKSSQAPKLLFHYYDKDFNNEADTPDNFQSRRPNTSFCFLDIRSPGLGDTAMYLCATSRGGGTPGCDTQYFGPGTRLTVL.

As regards this clonotype: No conserved phenylalanine or tryptophan ends this CDR3, so it is likely a read error. This chain uses TRBV4-1 with TRBJ1-1; 8 nucleotides agree with TRBD1. Trimming removed 5 bases from V and 0 bases from J; junction bases left unmatched: 11. The CDR3 sequence is 17 residues long. CDR1 MGHRA and CDR2 YSYEKL come from the germline V gene. CDR3 DNA: TGCGCCAGCAGCGCCGCCAGGGGGCCCGGGGTGAACACTGAAGCTTTCTTA. As protein: CASSAARGPGVNTEAFL.

Turning to this clonotype: This may stem from a read error, because a much larger clone lies one nucleotide away. This chain links TRBV20-1 with TRBJ1-1; TRBD1 matches 7 bases. The CDR3 consists of 12 residues. In germline, CDR1 is DFQATT, CDR2 SNEGSKA (reference sequence). Germline trimming cut 5 bases from V and 4 bases from J; bases unmatched to any gene: 4. CDR3 DNA sequence: TGCAGTGCTGACAGGGAGATCACTGAAGCTTTCTTT. The encoded protein is CSADREITEAFF.

As concerns this clonotype: A single base separates this from a much larger clone, so it may be a read error. The CDR3 is CASSFVAISVYTF. DNA for the CDR3: TGTGCCAGCAGCTTTGTGGCCATATCGGTCTACACCTTC. V is TRBV5-3 and J is TRBJ1-2; D is unclear. TRBV5-3 is sorted into the ORF group, with uncertain function. The CDR3 contains 13 residues.

This chain links TRBV23-1 with TRBJ1-4; D call uncertain. Being an ORF, TRBV23-1 has a function that is uncertain. The CDR3 spans 16 residues. The V end lost 0 bases, the J end lost 5 bases, and 13 bases lay between the germline ends. This CDR3 is CASSQSKRQKNEKLFF. The CDR3 bases are TGCGCCAGCAGTCAATCGAAACGGCAAAAAAATGAAAAACTGTTTTTT.

This clonotype was recorded at least ten times. V gene TRBV28 combines with J gene TRBJ2-3, with TRBD2 matching 9 bases. Germline V gene data show CDR1 as MDHEN and CDR2 as SYDVKM. J gave up 4 bases and V 3 bases, and 2 bases lay outside the gene matches. The CDR3 consists of 14 residues. The CDR3 is CASSFSGSSDTQYF. DNA of the CDR3: TGTGCCAGCAGTTTTAGCGGGAGCTCAGATACGCAGTATTTT.